One and the same sample provided the 20 T cell receptor beta chains below, sequenced in a study of blood T cell repertoires in COVID-19. Only in-frame clones appear in the TCRdb table, and some are missing; sequencing was by immunoSEQ multiplex PCR. Here the sample spans roughly 340,000 clones, roughly 90% being singletons. The sample was peripheral blood. All receptors derive from a woman in her twenties or thirties with COVID-19, enrolled during active disease.

The chain links TRBV30 to TRBJ2-7; 9 nucleotides agree with TRBD1. V lost 2 bases to trimming and J lost 4 bases; unmatched junction nucleotides: 9. The CDR3 spans 15 residues. The germline gives CDR1 GTSNPN, CDR2 SVGIG (reference sequence). DNA of the CDR3: TGTGCCTGGAGTCCACTCCGGGACAGGGCTTACGAGCAGTACGTC. As protein: CAWSPLRDRAYEQYV.

The chain joins TRBV28 to TRBJ2-1; D may be TRBD2 (7 bases). Germline V gene lookup returns CDR1 MDHEN and CDR2 SYDVKM. This CDR3 is 17 amino acids long. V lost 5 bases, J lost 4 bases, and 21 bases lay in between. The CDR3 DNA reads TGTGCCAGCAGTGGCCCCGCAATGGGAGGGGGGTACAATGAGCAGTTCTTC. It is translated as CASSGPAMGGGYNEQFF.

The sample holds one count of this clone. This CDR3 is CSVQTSDPANTGELFF. DNA of the CDR3: TGCAGCGTACAGACCTCCGACCCAGCGAACACCGGGGAGCTGTTTTTT. V usage is TRBV29-1 and J usage is TRBJ2-2; D gene ambiguous. Germline lookup yields CDR1 SQVTM and CDR2 ANQGSEA. V was cut by 6 bases and J by 0 bases, with 17 bases left in between. The CDR3 has 16 residues.

This clone appeared once. The chain carries TRBV7-9 and TRBJ1-2; TRBD1 aligns across 8 bases. The CDR3 spans 15 residues. V was pared by 5 bases and J by 6 bases, with 11 bases of the junction left unmatched. Germline-derived CDR1 and CDR2 are SEHNR and FQNEAQ (reference sequence). CDR3 protein: CASSLDRGLGDGYTF. Written as DNA, the CDR3 is TGTGCCAGCAGCCTCGACAGGGGTCTTGGGGATGGCTACACCTTC. The complete variable domain, with remaining parts taken from reference TRBV7-9 and TRBJ1-2, reads DTGVSQNPRHKITKRGQNVTFRCDPISEHNRLYWYRQTLGQGPEFLTYFQNEAQLEKSRLLSDRFSAERPKGSFSTLEIQRTEQGDSAMYLCASSLDRGLGDGYTFGSGTRLTVV.

The CDR3 sequence: CASSQEPGLAGGGTDTQYF. The CDR3 region has the DNA TGCGCCAGCAGCCAAGAACCGGGCCTGGCGGGGGGGGGCACAGATACGCAGTATTTT. V and J are TRBV4-3 and TRBJ2-3, with 9 bases lining up with TRBD2. The CDR3 covers 19 residues. The trim removed 0 bases at V and 1 base at J, leaving 11 bases unmatched. From germline, CDR1 is LGHNA and CDR2 YSLEER.

The genes are TRBV7-9 and TRBJ1-2, with 7 bases that match TRBD1. The CDR3 extends over 14 amino acids. Germline V CDR1 and CDR2: SEHNR, FQNEAQ (reference sequence). V shed 5 bases, J shed 3 bases, and the junction held 6 bases outside the gene matches. DNA for the CDR3: TGTGCCAGCAGCCCAACGGGACAGTACTATGGCTACACCTTC. Translating it yields CASSPTGQYYGYTF. Full variable domain (remainder filled in from reference TRBV7-9 and TRBJ1-2): DTGVSQNPRHKITKRGQNVTFRCDPISEHNRLYWYRQTLGQGPEFLTYFQNEAQLEKSRLLSDRFSAERPKGSFSTLEIQRTEQGDSAMYLCASSPTGQYYGYTFGSGTRLTVV.

The chain has TRBV11-3 and TRBJ2-1, with D tentatively TRBD2 (5 bases). Germline CDR1 is SGHNT and CDR2 is YENEEA. Trimming removed 6 bases from V and 5 bases from J, with 11 bases in between. The CDR3 consists of 13 residues. The CDR3 bases are TGTGCCAGCAGTCTCAGCGGCCACAATGAGCAGTTCTTC. It encodes CASSLSGHNEQFF.

This clone was counted a single time. This rearrangement joins TRBV2 to TRBJ1-5, with D maybe TRBD1 (6 bases). The CDR3 sequence is 14 residues long. CDR1 and CDR2 from the germline V gene are SNHLY and FYNNEI. The ends were cut back, 7 bases at V and 7 bases at J, with 17 bases in the middle. CDR3 sequence (DNA): TGTGCCAGCAACGACAGGAAGTACGGACAGCCCCAGCATTTT. This sequence encodes CASNDRKYGQPQHF.

This chain joins TRBV5-1 and TRBJ2-1, with 8 bases that match TRBD1. Germline CDR1 is SGHRS and CDR2 is YFSETQ. After removal of 2 bases from V and 1 base from J, the junction contained 2 bases not matched to a gene. The CDR3 extends over 15 amino acids. The CDR3: CASSFTGGSYNEQFF. The CDR3 nucleotides read TGCGCCAGCAGCTTCACAGGGGGGTCCTACAATGAGCAGTTCTTC.

The gene calls are TRBV4-3 and TRBJ1-6, with 10 nucleotides matching TRBD1. The CDR3 spans 16 residues. V trimming: 1 base; J trimming: 7 bases; junction bases outside the gene matches: 4. Per the germline V gene, CDR1 is LGHNA and CDR2 is YSLEER. The CDR3 is CASSQGGQGSNSPLHF. The CDR3 bases are TGCGCCAGCAGCCAAGGGGGACAGGGGTCCAATTCACCCCTCCACTTT.

The rearrangement uses TRBV6-2 or TRBV6-3 and TRBJ1-5, with D maybe TRBD1 (6 bases). The germline V gene has CDR1 MNHEY and CDR2 SVGEGT. There are 18 residues in the CDR3. Trimming pared 0 bases from V and 0 bases from J, leaving 15 bases between. This chain's CDR3 is CASSYSSPGGYSNQPQHF. As DNA, the CDR3 is TGTGCCAGCAGTTACTCGTCACCGGGGGGCTATAGCAATCAGCCCCAGCATTTT.

The chain carries TRBV5-5 and TRBJ2-3, with a tentative D call TRBD1 (5 bases). Germline loops: CDR1 SGHKS, CDR2 YYEKEE (reference sequence). V was clipped by 6 bases and J by 3 bases, with 17 bases between them. The CDR3 contains 15 residues. CDR3: CASMTSQGRTDTQYF. CDR3 bases: TGTGCCAGCATGACGAGCCAGGGTAGAACAGATACGCAGTATTTT.

This clone was counted a few times. The chain has TRBV14 and TRBJ2-2, with TRBD1 matching over 7 bases. Germline V gene sequence: CDR1 SGHDN, CDR2 FVKESK. The CDR3 loop spans 16 amino acids. V lost 5 bases and J lost 3; bases outside the gene matches: 9. CDR3 bases: TGTGCCAGCAGCTCAGTACAGGGGAATCACACCGGGGAGCTGTTTTTT. This codes for CASSSVQGNHTGELFF.

V is TRBV7-9 and J is TRBJ2-7; D is possibly TRBD2 (7 bases). Trimming shortened V by 5 bases and J by 4 bases, and 21 bases separated the two germline ends. CDR3 length: 16 amino acids. Germline lookup yields CDR1 SEHNR and CDR2 FQNEAQ (reference sequence). In nucleotides, the CDR3 is TGTGCCAGCAGCAGACAGGCTAGCGGTCGTCAATACGAGCAGTACGTC. Translation gives CASSRQASGRQYEQYV.

The rearrangement joins TRBV10-3 to TRBJ1-5, with 9 positions matching TRBD1. Germline lookup yields CDR1 ENHRY and CDR2 SYGVKD. This CDR3 contains 17 residues. V dropped 6 bases and J dropped 3; count of bases not matched to a gene: 12. CDR3 DNA sequence: TGTGCCATCAGCAATGAAAAACAGGGGGCGCACAATCAGCCCCAGCATTTT. It is translated as CAISNEKQGAHNQPQHF.

In this sample, this clone turned up once. J is TRBJ2-1 and V is TRBV29-1, with TRBD2 matching 7 bases. There are 16 residues in the CDR3. Germline V gene lookup returns CDR1 SQVTM and CDR2 ANQGSEA. V lost 0 bases, J lost 2 bases, and 7 bases stayed unmatched. For the CDR3, the DNA is TGCAGCGTTGAAGAAGGACTAGATTTTACCTACAATGAGCAGTTCTTC. Residues: CSVEEGLDFTYNEQFF.

The J gene is TRBJ2-3, the V gene TRBV28, with unresolved D. The germline V and J ends were trimmed by 5 bases and 3 bases, with 9 bases remaining between them. The CDR3 consists of 13 residues. CDR1 is MDHEN and CDR2 is SYDVKM in the germline V gene. The DNA of the CDR3 is TGTGCCAGCAGTCCCCCCGTTACAGATACGCAGTATTTT. Protein: CASSPPVTDTQYF.

A single count supports this clone. In DNA form, the CDR3 reads TGTGCCTGGAGTGTGGCGGGTCCCTCCTACAATGAGCAGTTCTTC. Amino acids: CAWSVAGPSYNEQFF. V usage is TRBV30 and J usage is TRBJ2-1; TRBD2 might be the D (5 bases). The CDR3 is 15 amino acids. V lost 0 bases, J lost 0 bases, and 9 bases lay in between. Per the germline V gene, CDR1 is GTSNPN and CDR2 is SVGIG (reference sequence).

This chain connects TRBV7-2 to TRBJ2-7, with D perhaps TRBD2 (5 bases). Germline V lookup: CDR1 SGHTA, CDR2 FQGNSA. This CDR3 has 15 amino acids. Between the trimmed V and J ends, which lost 5 bases and 0 bases, there was a span of 14 bases. The DNA of the CDR3 is TGTGCCAGCAGCCTGAGGGAAATGGGCTCCTACGAGCAGTACGTC. It encodes CASSLREMGSYEQYV.

The chain has TRBV5-5 and TRBJ2-2, with 9 bases lining up with TRBD2. V was pared by 2 bases and J by 4 bases, with 12 bases of the junction left unmatched. Germline assignment: CDR1 SGHKS and CDR2 YYEKEE (reference sequence). The CDR3 consists of 18 residues. The CDR3, as DNA: TGTGCCAGCAGCTTCATGGGTGGCGGGGGGGCGTCCACCGGGGAGCTGTTTTTT. This encodes CASSFMGGGGASTGELFF.